Below, 32 T cell receptor beta chains from the same sample are listed, as sequenced in a study of OX40 agonist ivuxolimab in advanced cancers. Sequencing used immunoSEQ multiplex PCR; TCRdb keeps in-frame clones, though not all of them. The data contain around 69,000 clones, around 87% of them singletons. Sequencing used CD4+ or CD8+ T cells sorted from blood, obtained in a trial of the OX40 agonist ivuxolimab. All receptors come from an adult with an advanced solid tumor such as melanoma, head and neck, liver or kidney cancer.

The gene calls are TRBV5-1 and TRBJ2-2; possible D gene TRBD1, 5 bases. Germline loops: CDR1 SGHRS, CDR2 YFSETQ. Trimming removed 3 bases at V and 1 base at J, with 13 bases between. CDR3 length equals 16 residues. The CDR3: CASSSRTQGNTGELFF. Here the CDR3 DNA reads TGCGCCAGCAGCTCTAGGACACAAGGGAACACCGGGGAGCTGTTTTTT.

The chain uses TRBV7-3 and TRBJ2-5; tentative D call: TRBD1 (5 bases). Germline lookup yields CDR1 SGHTA and CDR2 FQGTGA. V was trimmed by 3 bases and J by 2 bases, leaving 7 bases between them. This CDR3 region has 13 residues. This CDR3 reads CASSLTVQETQYF. DNA for the CDR3: TGTGCCAGCAGCTTGACAGTTCAAGAGACCCAGTACTTC. The variable domain in full, with the rest retrieved from reference TRBV7-3 and TRBJ2-5, is GAGVSQTPSNKVTEKGKYVELRCDPISGHTALYWYRQSLGQGPEFLIYFQGTGAADDSGLPNDRFFAVRPEGSVSTLKIQRTERGDSAVYLCASSLTVQETQYFGPGTRLLVL.

The chain combines TRBV28 with TRBJ1-2; 11 bases map to TRBD1. This CDR3 comprises 14 residues. The ends lost 5 bases at V and 2 bases at J; junction bases unmatched: 1. Germline lookup yields CDR1 MDHEN and CDR2 SYDVKM. The DNA of the CDR3 is TGTGCCAGCAGTGGGGACAGGGGGAACTATGGCTACACCTTC. This codes for CASSGDRGNYGYTF.

The V and J genes are TRBV5-4 and TRBJ1-1; no definite D call. Germline V gives CDR1 SGHNT, CDR2 YYREEE (reference sequence). V was pared by 4 bases and J by 3 bases, with 13 bases between. The CDR3 is made up of 14 amino acids. CDR3 DNA sequence: TGTGCCAGCAGCCCCTCGGACGGGGACACTGAAGCTTTCTTT. It translates to CASSPSDGDTEAFF. The variable domain in full, completed from reference TRBV5-4 and TRBJ1-1, reads ETGVTQSPTHLIKTRGQQVTLRCSSQSGHNTVSWYQQALGQGPQFIFQYYREEENGRGNFPPRFSGLQFPNYSSELNVNALELDDSALYLCASSPSDGDTEAFFGQGTRLTVV.

This chain connects TRBV6-5 to TRBJ1-2; no clear D gene. CDR3 length: 16 residues. The V end was cut by 0 bases, the J end by 0 bases, with 11 bases between. CDR1 and CDR2 (germline): MNHEY, SVGAGI. The CDR3 here is CASSYSIGEANYGYTF. CDR3 nucleotides: TGTGCCAGCAGTTACTCGATTGGGGAAGCTAACTATGGCTACACCTTC.

The V gene is TRBV19, the J gene TRBJ1-4, with 9 bases identical to TRBD1. The CDR3 sequence is 14 residues long. CDR1 is LNHDA, CDR2 SQIVND, per germline (reference sequence). V shed 6 bases, J shed 10 bases, and the junction held 9 bases outside the gene matches. CDR3 coding DNA: TGTGCCAGTAGAGAACAGGGGGCCGGCGTAAAACTGTTTTTT. It specifies CASREQGAGVKLFF. The variable domain in full, completed from reference TRBV19 and TRBJ1-4, reads DGGITQSPKYLFRKEGQNVTLSCEQNLNHDAMYWYRQDPGQGLRLIYYSQIVNDFQKGDIAEGYSVSREKKESFPLTVTSAQKNPTAFYLCASREQGAGVKLFFGSGTQLSVL.

The CDR3 sequence is CASRRRDSENTEAFF. The CDR3 DNA reads TGTGCCAGCAGACGGCGGGACAGCGAAAACACTGAAGCTTTCTTT. The V gene is TRBV7-8, the J gene TRBJ1-1; 7 bases agree with TRBD1. Per the germline V gene, CDR1 is SGHVS and CDR2 is FQNEAQ. The CDR3 runs to 15 residues. J gave up 2 bases and V 6 bases, and 9 bases lay outside the gene matches.

The chain employs TRBV6-1 and TRBJ1-6, with TRBD1 matching over 7 bases. V was clipped by 7 bases and J by 10 bases; unmatched bases: 13. The CDR3 has 15 residues. CDR1 is MNHNS, CDR2 SASEGT, per germline. The CDR3 loop is CASTGQAMSSSPLHF. CDR3 in DNA: TGTGCCAGCACAGGACAGGCGATGTCTTCGTCACCCCTCCACTTT.

The chain is built from TRBV5-5 and TRBJ1-4, with 10 bases that match TRBD1. The CDR3 is 16 residues long. J was trimmed by 4 bases and V by 4 bases; bases with no gene match: 7. Germline-derived CDR1 and CDR2 are SGHKS and YYEKEE (reference sequence). The CDR3 DNA sequence: TGTGCCAGCAGCGGGACAGGGGCCAAGGGTAATGAAAAACTGTTTTTT. As protein: CASSGTGAKGNEKLFF.

The chain links TRBV25-1 to TRBJ2-7; 11 bases agree with TRBD1. Germline loops: CDR1 MGHDK, CDR2 SYGVNS. V trimming: 2 bases; J trimming: 7 bases; junction bases outside the gene matches: 7. The CDR3 length is 15 residues. CDR3 coding DNA: TGTGCCAGCAGTGAAGTAGGACAGGGGGCGGGTGAGCAGTACTTC. It translates to CASSEVGQGAGEQYF.

The chain recombines TRBV6-1 with TRBJ2-7; the D is unclear. V shed 5 bases and J shed 7 bases, with 9 bases lying between them. Germline CDR1 reads MNHNS; CDR2 reads SASEGT. This CDR3 spans 11 amino acids. As DNA, the CDR3 is TGTGCCAGCAGTCAAAGGTCGGAGCAGTACTTC. Its protein is CASSQRSEQYF.

J is TRBJ2-3 and V is TRBV5-1; 8 nucleotides match TRBD1. The CDR3 is made up of 16 amino acids. Trimming took 4 bases from V and 0 from J; bases not matched to a gene: 7. CDR1 and CDR2 from the germline V gene are SGHRS and YFSETQ. The CDR3 here is CASSVTGVQSTDTQYF. The CDR3 nucleotides read TGCGCCAGCAGCGTGACAGGGGTTCAAAGCACAGATACGCAGTATTTT.

The chain combines TRBV7-2 with TRBJ2-1; D is undetermined. The CDR3 consists of 13 residues. Trimming shortened V by 2 bases and J by 13 bases, and 15 bases separated the two germline ends. CDR1 SGHTA and CDR2 FQGNSA come from the germline V gene. The CDR3 DNA reads TGTGCCAGCAGCTTAACTGTGTCGCCGAATCAGTTCTTC. This sequence encodes CASSLTVSPNQFF.

Turning to this clone: A junction boundary mismatches the germline segment, possibly from a read error. The chain carries TRBV7-9 and TRBJ2-2; the D is unclear. Looked up from germline, CDR1 is SEHNR and CDR2 is FQNEAQ (reference sequence). This CDR3 comprises 14 residues. The CDR3: CASSHEVRTGELFF. CDR3 DNA sequence: TGTGCCAGCAGCCATGAGGTCAGGACCGGCGAGCTGTTTTTT.

The J gene is TRBJ2-5, the V gene TRBV15; 9 nucleotides match TRBD2. CDR3 length: 15 amino acids. Germline values: CDR1 LNHNV, CDR2 YYDKDF (reference sequence). The junction had 4 bases not matched to a gene; V was cut back by 1 base and J by 4 bases. The CDR3 loop reads CATSRVAGGPETQYF. CDR3 sequence (DNA): TGTGCCACCAGCAGAGTTGCGGGGGGGCCAGAGACCCAGTACTTC.

The chain recombines TRBV15 with TRBJ1-2, with D tentatively TRBD1 (6 bases). This CDR3 region has 15 residues. Trimming cost V 6 bases and J 7 bases, with 21 bases left between them. Germline-derived CDR1 and CDR2 are LNHNV and YYDKDF (reference sequence). CDR3 nucleotides: TGTGCCACCAGTTCCGAACCTAACAGGGCCTCTGGCTACACCTTC. Residues: CATSSEPNRASGYTF.

The chain uses TRBV6-1 and TRBJ1-1; a possible D gene is TRBD1 (5 bases). This CDR3 is built from 11 residues. V was clipped by 10 bases and J by 1 base, with 7 bases between them. Germline V lookup: CDR1 MNHNS, CDR2 SASEGT. The CDR3: CAIQGNTEAFF. Written as DNA, the CDR3 is TGTGCCATTCAGGGGAACACTGAAGCTTTCTTT.

The chain combines TRBV7-9 with TRBJ1-1; 7 positions match TRBD1. The CDR3 runs 14 residues. Trimming took 6 bases from V and 1 from J; bases not matched to a gene: 5. Germline CDR1 reads SEHNR; CDR2 reads FQNEAQ (reference sequence). The CDR3 DNA is TGTGCCAGCAGGCTACAGGGGAGGAACACTGAAGCTTTCTTT. Its translation: CASRLQGRNTEAFF.

V usage is TRBV29-1 and J usage is TRBJ2-5; D may be TRBD1 or TRBD2 (5 bases each). V lost 5 bases and J lost 5, with 18 bases in between. This CDR3 is built from 14 residues. Germline-derived CDR1 and CDR2 are SQVTM and ANQGSEA. In DNA form, the CDR3 reads TGCAGCGTTTCGGGTTCATCCGGGGCGGAGACCCAGTACTTC. Protein: CSVSGSSGAETQYF. The variable domain in full, with the rest retrieved from reference TRBV29-1 and TRBJ2-5, is SAVISQKPSRDICQRGTSLTIQCQVDSQVTMMFWYRQQPGQSLTLIATANQGSEATYESGFVIDKFPISRPNLTFSTLTVSNMSPEDSSIYLCSVSGSSGAETQYFGPGTRLLVL.

The genes are TRBV6-5 and TRBJ1-6; D not certain. Germline CDR1 reads MNHEY; CDR2 reads SVGAGI. There are 12 residues in the CDR3. Trimming stripped 0 bases from V and 7 bases from J, with 1 base between. The CDR3 coding sequence is TGTGCCAGCAGTTACTCGAATTCACCCCTCCACTTT. It is translated as CASSYSNSPLHF.

This clone was counted only a few times. The V gene is TRBV5-1, the J gene TRBJ2-7; 10 bases align to TRBD2. This CDR3 has 17 amino acids. Germline V lookup: CDR1 SGHRS, CDR2 YFSETQ. With V trimmed by 0 bases and J by 3 bases, 9 bases remained unmatched. This CDR3 reads CASSLGASSGGNYEQYF. In nucleotides, the CDR3 is TGCGCCAGCAGCTTGGGCGCAAGTAGCGGGGGGAACTACGAGCAGTACTTC.

The rearrangement links TRBV5-1 to TRBJ2-2; 9 nucleotides line up with TRBD1. The CDR3 sequence is 18 residues long. Looked up from germline, CDR1 is SGHRS and CDR2 is YFSETQ. The junction had 18 bases not matched to a gene; V was cut back by 7 bases and J by 5 bases. The CDR3 region has the DNA TGCGCCAGCGGCTCGATCCGTCCAGGACAGGGGCAAACCGGGGAGCTGTTTTTT. Encoded protein: CASGSIRPGQGQTGELFF. The whole variable domain, remainder taken from reference TRBV5-1 and TRBJ2-2, is KAGVTQTPRYLIKTRGQQVTLSCSPISGHRSVSWYQQTPGQGLQFLFEYFSETQRNKGNFPGRFSGRQFSNSRSEMNVSTLELGDSALYLCASGSIRPGQGQTGELFFGEGSRLTVL.

This clone came up once. This chain connects TRBV28 to TRBJ2-7; D is tentatively TRBD1 or TRBD2 (5 bases each). With 5 bases removed from V and 1 base from J, the gap between germline ends came to 12 bases. The germline gives CDR1 MDHEN, CDR2 SYDVKM. The CDR3 extends over 14 amino acids. This CDR3 is CASSLGTVSYEQYF. Here the CDR3 DNA reads TGTGCCAGCAGTCTCGGGACGGTTTCCTACGAGCAGTACTTC.

The CDR3 bases are TGTGCCATCAGGGGGACTCAAGAGACCCAGTACTTC. As protein: CAIRGTQETQYF. The chain combines TRBV10-3 with TRBJ2-5, with D possibly TRBD2 on 6 matching bases. This CDR3 contains 12 residues. Looked up from germline, CDR1 is ENHRY and CDR2 is SYGVKD. V shed 6 bases and J shed 2 bases, with 7 bases lying between them.

This sequence joins TRBV5-6 and TRBJ1-2, with TRBD1 matching 10 bases. The CDR3 has 15 amino acids. The V gene's germline CDR1 is SGHDT and CDR2 YYEEEE. V lost 5 bases to trimming and J lost 6 bases; unmatched junction nucleotides: 10. CDR3 sequence (DNA): TGTGCCAGCAGTTACCGGGACAGGGGCAGGGATGGCTACACCTTC. This sequence encodes CASSYRDRGRDGYTF.

The chain links TRBV9 to TRBJ2-1; weak D call: TRBD1 (6 bases). The CDR3 runs 17 residues. Germline-derived CDR1 and CDR2 are SGDLS and YYNGEE. The V end was cut by 2 bases, the J end by 0 bases, with 15 bases between. DNA of the CDR3: TGTGCCAGCAGCGTTGATAGGGGGTTTAGCTCCTACAATGAGCAGTTCTTC. Protein sequence: CASSVDRGFSSYNEQFF.

This clone was counted only a few times. This sequence joins TRBV5-4 and TRBJ2-3, with TRBD2 matching 14 bases. Trimming cost V 6 bases and J 0 bases; bases outside gene matches: 12. Germline values: CDR1 SGHNT, CDR2 YYREEE (reference sequence). The CDR3 is 19 amino acids. CDR3 nucleotides: TGTGCCAGCACCATGGGGGGACTAGCGGGAGCCGCTAGCACAGATACGCAGTATTTT. Protein: CASTMGGLAGAASTDTQYF.

The chain couples TRBV4-1 to TRBJ1-4; no firm D call. Trimming shortened V by 4 bases and J by 4 bases, and 13 bases separated the two germline ends. This CDR3 contains 15 residues. Per the germline V gene, CDR1 is MGHRA and CDR2 is YSYEKL. CDR3 sequence: CASSRTGPGNEKLFF. The CDR3 coding sequence is TGCGCCAGCAGCCGAACCGGACCTGGTAATGAAAAACTGTTTTTT.

A single count supports this clone. This chain connects TRBV2 to TRBJ2-2; TRBD1 matches 8 bases. The germline gives CDR1 SNHLY, CDR2 FYNNEI. This CDR3 has 15 residues. Unmatched junction bases numbered 5, after V lost 4 bases and J lost 4 bases. The CDR3 sequence: CASSGQGAGTGELFF. CDR3 nucleotides: TGTGCCAGCAGTGGGCAGGGGGCAGGCACCGGGGAGCTGTTTTTT.

The chain employs TRBV16 and TRBJ1-5, with D hard to call. Germline assignment: CDR1 KGHSY and CDR2 FQNENV. Trimming pared 0 bases from V and 16 bases from J, leaving 13 bases between. The CDR3 loop spans 12 amino acids. CDR3 region: CASSQSPQTPHF. CDR3 coding DNA: TGTGCCAGCAGCCAATCACCCCAAACCCCTCATTTT.

CDR3 nucleotides: TGTGCCAGCAGCTTAGTTAAACGGGGGGGCACTGGGGCCAACGTCCTGACTTTC. It specifies CASSLVKRGGTGANVLTF. The chain recombines TRBV7-2 with TRBJ2-6, with 8 bases aligning to TRBD2. Germline V lookup: CDR1 SGHTA, CDR2 FQGNSA. The V segment lost 1 base and the J segment 2 bases; nucleotides outside the gene matches: 7. The CDR3 runs to 18 residues.

The chain recombines TRBV7-8 with TRBJ2-5, with unresolved D. The V end was cut by 5 bases, the J end by 4 bases, with 11 bases between. Germline V CDR1 and CDR2: SGHVS, FQNEAQ. This CDR3 contains 13 residues. The CDR3 DNA sequence: TGTGCCAGCAGCGACCGGAGCGCAGAGACCCAGTACTTC. It translates to CASSDRSAETQYF.